The TCR beta chain described here comes from a study of blood T cells in healthy people across ages. A J-beta primer mix and a sample-barcoded 5' primer were used in a second PCR of about 7 to 11 cycles. MiXCR, run by TCRdb on the 5' RACE reads, gives a single entry per CDR3 protein. The sample has 750,000 to 1,000,000 distinct CDR3 sequences; 25% to 35% are singletons. Germline V gives CDR1 ENHRY, CDR2 SYGVKD. Trimming took 6 bases from V and 7 from J, leaving 22 bases between them. The CDR3 has 15 residues. The same sample was also used in a study of T cells of mothers and their children. That report notes: Whether related or unrelated, pairs show similar shaping of TCR recombination output by thymic selection.

The material sequenced was blood. The chain employs TRBV10-3 and TRBJ2-7; D is perhaps TRBD2 (7 bases). The clonotype originates from a woman aged 40 to 50 in good health. The CDR3 loop reads CAISPDGGRDNEQYF. The CDR3 nucleotides are TGTGCCATCAGCCCCGACGGGGGGAGGGACAATGAGCAGTACTTC.